This T cell receptor (beta chain) stems from a study of OX40 agonist ivuxolimab in advanced cancers. About the research overall: Ivuxolimab was delivered to patients intravenously every 2 weeks at doses spanning 0.01 to 10 mg/kg. Treatment received earlier with anti-PD-1, anti-PD-L1 or anti-CTLA-4 agents was allowed, and under 50% had some.

Repertoires were generated with immunoSEQ multiplex PCR, while TCRdb's copy carries only in-frame clones and drops some. The sample lists roughly 15,000 clones; 77% were seen once. Looked up from germline, CDR1 is SGHRS and CDR2 is YFSETQ. V was cut by 0 bases and J by 1 base, with 8 bases left in between. The CDR3 loop spans 14 amino acids. This rearrangement joins TRBV5-1 to TRBJ2-7; D possibly corresponds to TRBD1 (6 bases). This material consisted of CD4+ or CD8+ T cells sorted from blood, taken in a trial of the OX40 agonist ivuxolimab. This receptor was identified in an adult with an advanced solid tumor such as melanoma, head and neck, liver or kidney cancer. The DNA of the CDR3 is TGCGCCAGCAGCTTGGCGGACAGTTCCTACGAGCAGTACTTC. It specifies CASSLADSSYEQYF.